This TCR beta chain came from a study of OX40 agonist ivuxolimab in advanced cancers. At the level of the whole study: Ivuxolimab was a fully human IgG2 agonistic monoclonal antibody targeting the costimulatory receptor OX40 (CD134). The monotherapy dose-escalation portion (N ≈ 50 patients) of the phase I ivuxolimab trial is reported in the paper. Intravenous ivuxolimab was administered to patients every 2 weeks at six dose levels: 0.01, 0.1, 0.3, 1.5, 3 and 10 mg/kg. Partial responses were achieved by three dose-escalation patients, of whom one had hepatocellular carcinoma and two had cutaneous melanoma. The dose-escalation cohort was around 84% male with a mean age of about 58 years, ranging from about 23 to 85. Of the 50 or so patients in dose escalation, around 19 had hepatocellular carcinoma, around 15 had melanoma, 9 had renal cell carcinoma and 9 had head and neck cancer. Patients were allowed to have had prior anti-PD-1, anti-PD-L1 or anti-CTLA-4 therapy, and 40% to 45% of the dose-escalation patients had previously received checkpoint inhibitors. The point of sequencing TCRbeta in the periphery was to test whether ivuxolimab changed TCR sequence diversity and drove clonal T-cell expansion.

General findings and caveats noted by the study authors: At doses of 0.1 to 3.0 mg/kg, clonal expansion of both CD4+ and CD8+ blood T cells was observed from baseline to week 6. In the 0.1-3.0 mg/kg groups, partial responders had among the lowest normalized peripheral clonal expansion, particularly in CD8+ T cells. Which antigens the clonally expanded peripheral T cells were specific for was not determined. Low levels of normalized T-cell clonal expansion were also seen in some nonresponding patients. After ivuxolimab, expanded clones were on average more numerous among CD8+ T cells than among CD4+ T cells.

Patients with autoimmune disease history or receiving systemic immunosuppression were excluded from the trial. Peripheral blood for TCR sequencing was drawn from every dose cohort at baseline, at cycle 4 day 1 and at cycle 7 day 1. The samples were taken from a phase I, first-in-human, multicenter, open-label dose-escalation trial of ivuxolimab. The trial enrolled adults with locally advanced or metastatic head and neck squamous cell, hepatocellular, melanoma or renal cell carcinoma. Before TCR sequencing, CD4+ and CD8+ T cells were separately sorted from peripheral blood. Genomic DNA was extracted from sorted cells for sequencing of the TCRbeta CDR3 region. The immunoSEQ Assay was used to sequence the TCRbeta CDR3 regions. This is the immuneACCESS table as TCRdb keeps it, with only in-frame sequences that have V and J called. A part of the clones is gone; compared with another copy, unresolved V genes explain less than half, and the rest is unexplained. This sample is represented by approximately 60,000 clones; approximately 80% of them were singletons. The ten top clones hold 6.3% of the sample.

The CDR3 spans 16 residues, from the cysteine through the phenylalanine. The read is trimmed to its CDR3 DNA, 48 bases read in frame from base 1. The germline V gene supplies CDR1 SGDLS and CDR2 YYNGEE. The trim is 0 bases for V and 0 bases for J, with a gap of 10 bases between the germline ends. This clone was seen more than once but under ten times. The specificity of this receptor is unknown. Base quality data are lacking; no much larger clone is found one base away. The sequence links TRBV9 to TRBJ1-3; no confident D gene assignment can be made. This receptor was identified in an adult with an advanced solid tumor such as melanoma, head and neck, liver or kidney cancer. The source material was CD4+ or CD8+ T cells sorted from blood, sampled in a trial of the OX40 agonist ivuxolimab. The nucleotide sequence is given as TGTGCCAGCAGCGTAGATTACAGTCTCTCTGGAAACACCATATATTTT. It translates to CASSVDYSLSGNTIYF.